The rows below give T cell receptor beta chains drawn from one sample of a study of blood T cell repertoires in COVID-19. Data came from immunoSEQ multiplex PCR; TCRdb stores just in-frame clones and leaves some out. The sample holds about 330,000 clones, about 89% seen once. Material for sequencing was PBMCs or T cells enriched from blood (not recorded which). The receptor source for this set is a woman aged 25 to 45 who had recovered from COVID-19. CDR3s include the opening cysteine and the closing phenylalanine or tryptophan. The order of the fields is V gene, D gene, clone size, J gene, CDR3 DNA, CDR3 protein. A D gene is named only where the DNA matches it firmly. A clone size is listed for some rows: how often the clone was seen (once, few, many), or a class if it is expanded.

v_call: TRBV7-8
d_call: -
clone_size: -
j_call: TRBJ1-5
cdr3_nt: TGTGCCAGCAGCTTAGCGCTGGGGGCGCTGGGCAATCAGCCCCAGCATTTT
cdr3_aa: CASSLALGALGNQPQHF

v_call: TRBV4-3
d_call: -
clone_size: -
j_call: TRBJ1-2
cdr3_nt: TGCGCCAGCAGCCACGCCCCGGCGGGGGGCCGTAACTATGGCTACACCTTC
cdr3_aa: CASSHAPAGGRNYGYTF

v_call: TRBV10-3
d_call: TRBD1
clone_size: -
j_call: TRBJ1-4
cdr3_nt: TGTGCCATCAGGTCGGGACAGGGGAATGAAAAACTGTTTTTT
cdr3_aa: CAIRSGQGNEKLFF

v_call: TRBV7-8
d_call: TRBD1
clone_size: -
j_call: TRBJ1-2
cdr3_nt: TGTGCCAGCAGCTTAGGGACAGGGGAGGACTATGGCTACACCTTC
cdr3_aa: CASSLGTGEDYGYTF

v_call: TRBV5-6
d_call: -
clone_size: few
j_call: TRBJ2-1
cdr3_nt: TGTGCCAGCAGCTTTAGCAACCTTGAGCAGTTCTTC
cdr3_aa: CASSFSNLEQFF

v_call: TRBV6-5
d_call: -
clone_size: -
j_call: TRBJ1-5
cdr3_nt: TGTGCCAGCAGGCAGGGGCGGCGTCAGCCCCAGCATTTT
cdr3_aa: CASRQGRRQPQHF

v_call: TRBV5-4
d_call: TRBD1
clone_size: -
j_call: TRBJ1-2
cdr3_nt: TGTGCCAGCAGCTTGGTGGCAGGGGGCGACTATGGCTACACCTTC
cdr3_aa: CASSLVAGGDYGYTF

v_call: TRBV20-1
d_call: -
clone_size: many
j_call: TRBJ2-5
cdr3_nt: TGCAGTGCTAGTCGGGGTCTCGCTCAAGAGACCCAGTACTTC
cdr3_aa: CSASRGLAQETQYF

v_call: TRBV6-4
d_call: -
clone_size: -
j_call: TRBJ1-1
cdr3_nt: TGTGCCAGCAGATCGGGACATACCAACACTGAAGCTTTCTTT
cdr3_aa: CASRSGHTNTEAFF

v_call: TRBV5-1
d_call: TRBD1
clone_size: -
j_call: TRBJ1-1
cdr3_nt: TGCGCCAGCAGCTCCCAGGGGGCTCACATGAACACTGAAGCTTTCTTT
cdr3_aa: CASSSQGAHMNTEAFF

v_call: TRBV5-1
d_call: -
clone_size: -
j_call: TRBJ1-3
cdr3_nt: TGCGCCAGCCACGACGGGGGCTCTGGAAACACCATATATTTT
cdr3_aa: CASHDGGSGNTIYF

v_call: TRBV5-6
d_call: -
clone_size: -
j_call: TRBJ1-2
cdr3_nt: TGTGCCAGCAGCACCGGGGTCTATGGCTACACCTTC
cdr3_aa: CASSTGVYGYTF

v_call: TRBV7-9
d_call: -
clone_size: -
j_call: TRBJ1-4
cdr3_nt: TGTGCCAGCAGCCCTTCAGGGAATGAAAAACTGTTTTTT
cdr3_aa: CASSPSGNEKLFF

v_call: TRBV13
d_call: -
clone_size: -
j_call: TRBJ1-5
cdr3_nt: TGTGCCAGCAGCTTAGGACTTCAGCCCCAGCATTTT
cdr3_aa: CASSLGLQPQHF

v_call: TRBV5-6
d_call: TRBD1
clone_size: -
j_call: TRBJ1-2
cdr3_nt: TGTGCCAGCAGCTTGGCCGGGGCAGGGGGCGGTCTCGGCTATGGCTACACCTTC
cdr3_aa: CASSLAGAGGGLGYGYTF

v_call: TRBV2
d_call: -
clone_size: -
j_call: TRBJ1-2
cdr3_nt: TGTGCCAGCAGCCCCCTGGGCACGAAATATGGCTACACCTTC
cdr3_aa: CASSPLGTKYGYTF

v_call: TRBV7-2
d_call: TRBD2
clone_size: -
j_call: TRBJ2-1
cdr3_nt: TGTGCCAGCAGCGCCGGGACTAGCGGGGGGACCAATTACAATGAGCAGTTCTTC
cdr3_aa: CASSAGTSGGTNYNEQFF

v_call: TRBV2
d_call: -
clone_size: -
j_call: TRBJ2-3
cdr3_nt: TGTGCCAGCAGTCTCCGGGACTGGCAGTATTTT
cdr3_aa: CASSLRDWQYF

v_call: TRBV7-9
d_call: -
clone_size: few
j_call: TRBJ1-5
cdr3_nt: TGTGCCAGCAGCTTAGTTGAGGGAGTAGGGTATAGCAATCAGCCCCAGCATTTT
cdr3_aa: CASSLVEGVGYSNQPQHF

v_call: TRBV9
d_call: TRBD1
clone_size: once
j_call: TRBJ2-3
cdr3_nt: TGTGCCAGCAGCGGGGCGGGACAGGGGGCAGATACGCAGTATTTT
cdr3_aa: CASSGAGQGADTQYF

v_call: TRBV7-9
d_call: -
clone_size: -
j_call: TRBJ2-1
cdr3_nt: TGTGCCAGCAGCCTAAGAACCTACAATGAGCAGTTCTTC
cdr3_aa: CASSLRTYNEQFF

v_call: TRBV5-1
d_call: TRBD2
clone_size: -
j_call: TRBJ2-5
cdr3_nt: TGCGCCAGCAGCGTGGGACTAAATCAAGAGACCCAGTACTTC
cdr3_aa: CASSVGLNQETQYF

v_call: TRBV21-1
d_call: -
clone_size: once
j_call: TRBJ1-5
cdr3_nt: TGTGCCAGCAGCACCCATCGTACAGGGTCCCGACAGCCCCAGCATTTT
cdr3_aa: CASSTHRTGSRQPQHF

v_call: TRBV7-2
d_call: -
clone_size: -
j_call: TRBJ1-4
cdr3_nt: TGTGCCAGCAGCCTCTCCCCACTTGCGACTAATGAAAAACTGTTTTTT
cdr3_aa: CASSLSPLATNEKLFF

v_call: TRBV7-7
d_call: TRBD2
clone_size: -
j_call: TRBJ2-1
cdr3_nt: TGTGCCAGCAGCCTAGGGCTAGCGGGGACCTACAATGAGCAGTTCTTC
cdr3_aa: CASSLGLAGTYNEQFF

v_call: TRBV6-5
d_call: TRBD1
clone_size: once
j_call: TRBJ1-2
cdr3_nt: TGTGCCAGCAGTTACTCACAGGGGCTCTATGGCTACACCTTC
cdr3_aa: CASSYSQGLYGYTF

v_call: TRBV15
d_call: -
clone_size: -
j_call: TRBJ2-1
cdr3_nt: TGTGCCACCAGCAAAATGCAGGAGGAGAGCTCCTACAATGAGCAGTTCTTC
cdr3_aa: CATSKMQEESSYNEQFF

v_call: TRBV28
d_call: TRBD2
clone_size: -
j_call: TRBJ2-1
cdr3_nt: TGTGCCAGCAGTATAAGACTAGCGAGCTCCTACAATGAGCAGTTCTTC
cdr3_aa: CASSIRLASSYNEQFF

v_call: TRBV4-2
d_call: -
clone_size: -
j_call: TRBJ1-4
cdr3_nt: TGTGCCAGCAGCCAAGACAGGGTATCTAATGAAAAACTGTTTTTT
cdr3_aa: CASSQDRVSNEKLFF

v_call: TRBV4-3
d_call: -
clone_size: -
j_call: TRBJ2-3
cdr3_nt: TGCGCCAGCAGCCAAGACGGAGCTACGCAGTATTTT
cdr3_aa: CASSQDGATQYF

v_call: TRBV4-2
d_call: -
clone_size: -
j_call: TRBJ1-1
cdr3_nt: TGTGCCAGCAGCCAGAACAGAGACACTGAAGCTTTCTTT
cdr3_aa: CASSQNRDTEAFF

v_call: TRBV27
d_call: TRBD1
clone_size: -
j_call: TRBJ1-5
cdr3_nt: TGTGCCAGCAGTTTAGTCGTAACAGGGGGGATCGGTCAGCCCCAGCATTTT
cdr3_aa: CASSLVVTGGIGQPQHF

v_call: TRBV3-1/TRBV3-2
d_call: TRBD2
clone_size: -
j_call: TRBJ2-1
cdr3_nt: TGTGCCAGCAGCCAAGATACGTCACGCGGGGGGGCCATTGAGCAGTTCTTC
cdr3_aa: CASSQDTSRGGAIEQFF

v_call: TRBV4-1
d_call: TRBD2
clone_size: few
j_call: TRBJ2-2
cdr3_nt: TGCGCCAGCAGCCACAACGGGGGGTTCGGCACCGGGGAGCTGTTTTTT
cdr3_aa: CASSHNGGFGTGELFF

v_call: TRBV4-2
d_call: -
clone_size: -
j_call: TRBJ2-7
cdr3_nt: TGTGCCAGCAGCCGCGTTGGGGGGACCGGCCTGACTCCAACCTACGAGCAGTACTTC
cdr3_aa: CASSRVGGTGLTPTYEQYF

v_call: TRBV2
d_call: TRBD1
clone_size: -
j_call: TRBJ2-3
cdr3_nt: TGTGCCAGCACCCCGGGACAGACCACAGATACGCAGTATTTT
cdr3_aa: CASTPGQTTDTQYF

v_call: TRBV7-9
d_call: -
clone_size: -
j_call: TRBJ1-1
cdr3_nt: TGTGCCAGCAGCCCCCGACAGGATTTGAACACTGAAGCTTTCTTT
cdr3_aa: CASSPRQDLNTEAFF

v_call: TRBV7-8
d_call: -
clone_size: -
j_call: TRBJ2-5
cdr3_nt: TGTGCCAGCAGCTTACAACGTGGTGGCGGGGTAGGGGAGACCCAGTACTTC
cdr3_aa: CASSLQRGGGVGETQYF

v_call: TRBV4-3
d_call: -
clone_size: -
j_call: TRBJ1-1
cdr3_nt: TGCGCCAGCAGCCCCGGGAGGATGAACACTGAAGCTTTCTTT
cdr3_aa: CASSPGRMNTEAFF

v_call: TRBV5-4
d_call: -
clone_size: -
j_call: TRBJ1-2
cdr3_nt: TGTGCCAGCAGGTCCGAGGACAATTATGGCTACACCTTC
cdr3_aa: CASRSEDNYGYTF

v_call: TRBV6-5
d_call: TRBD1
clone_size: -
j_call: TRBJ1-6
cdr3_nt: TGTGCCAGCGGAAGGACAGGGCTGGCACCCCTCCACTTT
cdr3_aa: CASGRTGLAPLHF

v_call: TRBV5-1
d_call: -
clone_size: -
j_call: TRBJ1-1
cdr3_nt: TGCGCCAGCAGCTTGGAAGCGTCGGGGTCGAGAGAAGCTTTCTTT
cdr3_aa: CASSLEASGSREAFF